This TCR beta chain was identified in a study of control samples from healthy donors and cancer patients. Per the germline V gene, CDR1 is MDHEN and CDR2 is SYDVKM. J was trimmed by 8 bases and V by 2 bases; bases with no gene match: 8. This CDR3 has 15 residues. The assay was immunoSEQ multiplex PCR, and TCRdb's table has in-frame clones only and misses some. Among roughly 9,200 clones listed, more than 85% were seen once. Sequencing input: PBMCs. The rearrangement uses TRBV28 and TRBJ1-2; TRBD1 agrees at 10 bases. This TCR derives from a man aged 55 to 70 with colorectal cancer. The CDR3: CASSLVIGTGVGYTF. CDR3 coding DNA: TGTGCCAGCAGTTTAGTAATCGGGACAGGGGTCGGCTACACCTTC.